This T cell receptor (beta chain) emerged from a study of blood T cell repertoires in COVID-19. This clone was detected only once. V dropped 8 bases and J dropped 3; count of bases not matched to a gene: 10. Germline lookup yields CDR1 MDHEN and CDR2 SYDVKM. The CDR3 has 17 amino acids. Sequenced by immunoSEQ multiplex PCR; TCRdb stores in-frame clones only, minus some. The table has 350,000 or so clones, about 90% seen once. Sequencing was done on a sample of PBMCs or T cells enriched from blood (not recorded which). The sequence derives from a woman aged 30 to 39 who had been exposed to COVID-19. This chain links TRBV28 with TRBJ1-6, with 10 bases matching TRBD1. CDR3 protein: CASLPTTGGFYNSPLHF. The DNA for the CDR3 is TGTGCCAGCCTCCCCACGACAGGGGGCTTCTATAATTCACCCCTCCACTTT.